This TCR beta chain emerged from a study of early stage breast cancer tumors. Looking at the study overall: Most invasive tumors, about 80% of the 16, were ER+/PR+/HER2-. The ER+/PR+/HER2- tumors included fewer than ten ductal and a few lobular carcinomas. Study observations and caveats: Compared with adjacent normal breast tissue, tumors showed roughly 2.5-fold greater T cell density and higher clonality.

Comment on this clone: The antigen is undetermined.

Clones were read by immunoSEQ multiplex PCR, and TCRdb kept only the in-frame ones, dropping some. The table lists about 50,000 clones, just under 80% of them singletons. Trimming took 6 bases from V and 6 from J, leaving 20 bases between them. The CDR3 extends over 16 amino acids. Germline CDR1 is LNHDA and CDR2 is SQIVND (reference sequence). This sequence joins TRBV19 and TRBJ1-4; D gene uncertain. The TCR was taken from a person aged 35-50 years with breast cancer. Material: blood. DNA of the CDR3: TGTGCCAGTAGACAGTATAGTAGCCTGGAGGATGAAAAACTGTTTTTT. This translates into CASRQYSSLEDEKLFF. The whole variable domain, filled in from reference TRBV19 and TRBJ1-4, reads DGGITQSPKYLFRKEGQNVTLSCEQNLNHDAMYWYRQDPGQGLRLIYYSQIVNDFQKGDIAEGYSVSREKKESFPLTVTSAQKNPTAFYLCASRQYSSLEDEKLFFGSGTQLSVL.